This T cell receptor (beta chain) was identified during a study of OX40 agonist ivuxolimab in advanced cancers. Study summary: In this trial design, patients received ivuxolimab intravenously at 0.01 to 10 mg/kg every 2 weeks. General study findings and limits: Among the lowest levels of clonal expansion were found in partial responders at 0.1-3.0 mg/kg.

Profiling relied on immunoSEQ multiplex PCR, and the TCRdb table lists in-frame clones only, not all of them. The sample holds roughly 48,000 clones, around 84% seen once. As regards this clone: Its target is not known.

The CDR3 contains 15 residues. The trim removed 6 bases at V and 4 bases at J, leaving 4 bases unmatched. Germline loops: CDR1 SQVTM, CDR2 ANQGSEA. V usage is TRBV29-1 and J usage is TRBJ2-2; TRBD2 matches at 14 bases. The receptor's source is an adult with an advanced solid tumor such as melanoma, head and neck, liver or kidney cancer. The sequenced sample was CD4+ or CD8+ T cells sorted from blood, obtained in a trial of the OX40 agonist ivuxolimab. CDR3 sequence (DNA): TGCAGCGTGCGGACTAGCGGGAGGTCCACCGGGGAGCTGTTTTTT. Amino acids: CSVRTSGRSTGELFF.